This is a list of T cell receptor beta chains from one sample in a study of tumour-infiltrating T cells in Burkitt lymphoma. The method was immunoSEQ multiplex PCR; TCRdb's version includes in-frame clones alone and lacks a portion of them. The sample lists 800 or so clones, 23% seen once, with 25% to 30% in the top ten. The sample was tumor tissue. These receptors all stem from a human donor with Burkitt lymphoma. CDR3s include the opening cysteine and the closing phenylalanine or tryptophan. A D gene is named only where the DNA matches it firmly. Clone size is not always given. Where it is, it says once, few, many or a class for expanded clones.

>TRBV9|TRBD1|TRBJ1-1|-
CASTIGTGGEAFF
TGTGCCAGCACCATTGGGACAGGGGGCGAAGCTTTCTTT
>TRBV5-4|TRBD1|TRBJ2-5|-
CASSLGTGGGETQYF
TGTGCCAGCAGCTTGGGGACAGGGGGAGGAGAGACCCAGTACTTC
>TRBV19|-|TRBJ2-3|-
CASSIDRPDTQYF
TGTGCCAGTAGTATTGACAGGCCAGATACGCAGTATTTT
>TRBV6-6|TRBD1|TRBJ1-4|-
CASSYSPAGGRGKLFF
TGTGCCAGCAGTTACTCCCCGGCAGGGGGTAGGGGGAAACTGTTTTTT
>TRBV6-5|-|TRBJ1-1|large
CASRGNTEAFF
TGTGCCAGCAGAGGGAACACTGAAGCTTTCTTT
>TRBV14|-|TRBJ2-5|once
CASSHLAYQETQYF
TGTGCCAGCAGCCACCTAGCGTACCAAGAGACCCAGTACTTC
>TRBV6-5|TRBD1|TRBJ2-7|few
CASTTGNSYEQYF
TGTGCCAGCACGACAGGGAACTCCTACGAGCAGTACTTC
>TRBV4-3|-|TRBJ2-7|-
CASSQEGRWDEQYF
TGCGCCAGCAGCCAAGAGGGCAGGTGGGACGAGCAGTACTTC
>TRBV10-3|TRBD1|TRBJ2-3|few
CAISQGELTDTQYF
TGTGCCATCAGCCAGGGGGAACTCACAGATACGCAGTATTTT
>TRBV6-6|TRBD1|TRBJ2-7|few
CASGTTGIYEQYF
TGTGCCAGCGGGACGACAGGGATCTACGAGCAGTACTTC
>TRBV27|-|TRBJ1-2|-
CASSFAGLGGYTF
TGTGCCAGCAGTTTCGCAGGGTTAGGGGGCTACACCTTC
>TRBV27|-|TRBJ1-1|-
CASAVAGNTEAFF
TGTGCCAGCGCGGTGGCCGGAAACACTGAAGCTTTCTTT
>TRBV4-2|-|TRBJ1-1|large
CASSQLLTGAYTEAFF
TGTGCCAGCAGCCAGCTACTGACAGGTGCCTACACTGAAGCTTTCTTT
>TRBV11-2|-|TRBJ2-5|-
CASSLEGLQETQYF
TGTGCCAGCAGCTTAGAGGGTCTCCAAGAGACCCAGTACTTC
>TRBV5-1|TRBD2|TRBJ2-1|-
CASSPGTSFYNEQFF
TGCGCCAGCAGCCCCGGGACTAGCTTTTACAATGAGCAGTTCTTC
>TRBV10-3|TRBD1|TRBJ1-5|-
CAISEGLAGGLQPQHF
TGTGCCATCAGTGAAGGCTTGGCAGGGGGCCTTCAGCCCCAGCATTTT
>TRBV4-2|-|TRBJ1-4|-
CASSLAGSNEKLFF
TGTGCCAGCAGCTTGGCTGGGTCTAATGAAAAACTGTTTTTT
>TRBV7-6|TRBD2|TRBJ2-3|few
CASSLGRLAGGDTQYF
TGTGCCAGCAGCTTAGGGAGACTAGCGGGGGGGGATACGCAGTATTTT
>TRBV13|-|TRBJ2-2|-
CASSTRPDTGELFF
TGTGCCAGCAGCACGAGACCAGACACCGGGGAGCTGTTTTTT
>TRBV27|TRBD1|TRBJ1-4|-
CASSLSPSTGGKEKLFF
TGTGCCAGCAGTTTATCTCCGTCGACAGGGGGTAAAGAAAAACTGTTTTTT
>TRBV13|TRBD1|TRBJ1-1|large
CASSGTGGGTEAFF
TGTGCCAGCAGCGGGACAGGGGGTGGCACTGAAGCTTTCTTT
>TRBV7-7|-|TRBJ1-2|large
CASRGVGGNYGYTF
TGTGCCTCCCGGGGGGTAGGGGGGAACTATGGCTACACCTTC
>TRBV18|-|TRBJ1-1|-
CASSPPRPYPEAFF
TGTGCCAGCTCACCACCGAGGCCTTATCCGGAAGCTTTCTTT
>TRBV5-1|-|TRBJ2-7|few
CASSLNDLQNGLPSYEQYF
TGCGCCAGCAGCTTAAATGACCTCCAGAATGGCCTACCCTCCTACGAGCAGTACTTC
>TRBV5-1|TRBD2|TRBJ2-1|few
CASKPDGGGSHNEQFF
TGCGCCAGCAAACCTGATGGCGGGGGATCTCACAATGAGCAGTTCTTC
>TRBV10-3|-|TRBJ1-1|few
CAISARMNTEAFF
TGTGCCATCAGTGCGCGTATGAACACTGAAGCTTTCTTT
>TRBV7-9|-|TRBJ2-3|few
CASSADRTKPSTDTQYF
TGTGCCAGCAGCGCGGACAGGACTAAACCTAGCACAGATACGCAGTATTTT
>TRBV20-1|-|TRBJ1-1|large
CSATGGEAFF
TGCAGTGCAACGGGAGGGGAAGCTTTCTTT
>TRBV11-2|TRBD1|TRBJ2-1|-
CASSGRDRYNEQFF
TGTGCCAGCAGCGGCCGGGACAGATACAATGAGCAGTTCTTC
>TRBV7-9|-|TRBJ2-1|large
CASSLSEGLGEQFF
TGTGCCAGCAGCTTATCCGAGGGGCTCGGTGAGCAGTTCTTC
>TRBV19|-|TRBJ1-1|-
CACRWVEGTEAFF
TGTGCCTGCCGGTGGGTGGAGGGCACTGAAGCTTTCTTT
>TRBV15|TRBD1|TRBJ2-1|large
CATSRETGGADNEQFF
TGTGCCACCAGCAGAGAAACAGGGGGCGCGGACAATGAGCAGTTCTTC
>TRBV7-9|-|TRBJ2-7|-
CASSSGQTGPTYEQYF
TGTGCCAGCAGCTCTGGCCAGACAGGACCGACCTACGAGCAGTACTTC
>TRBV28|-|TRBJ2-5|once
CASSSDQEPWETQYF
TGTGCCAGCAGTTCGGACCAGGAGCCGTGGGAGACCCAGTACTTC
>TRBV30|-|TRBJ1-1|-
CAWGLSTEAFF
TGTGCCTGGGGACTTAGCACTGAAGCTTTCTTT
>TRBV6-1|-|TRBJ1-2|few
CASSQTGSPFYGYTF
TGTGCCAGCAGTCAAACAGGGTCCCCCTTTTATGGCTACACCTTC
>TRBV7-8|TRBD2|TRBJ2-1|-
CASRTWGGNEQFF
TGTGCCAGCAGAACATGGGGGGGCAATGAGCAGTTCTTC
>TRBV7-2|-|TRBJ1-1|few
CASSPDPRGTEAFF
TGTGCCAGCAGCCCGGACCCACGAGGGACTGAAGCTTTCTTT
>TRBV9|TRBD2|TRBJ2-1|-
CASSGGGRRSYNEQFF
TGTGCCAGCAGCGGGGGGGGACGCCGATCCTACAATGAGCAGTTCTTC
>TRBV11-2|TRBD1|TRBJ2-7|few
CASSRQGSYEQYF
TGTGCCAGCAGTAGACAGGGCTCCTACGAGCAGTACTTC
>TRBV21-1|-|TRBJ2-5|-
CASSKGLNLWGQETQYF
TGTGCCAGCAGCAAAGGGCTCAATTTGTGGGGCCAAGAGACCCAGTACTTC
>TRBV6-5|-|TRBJ1-6|-
CASSWGGISPLHF
TGTGCCAGCAGTTGGGGGGGAATCTCACCCCTCCACTTT
>TRBV19|-|TRBJ1-5|large
CASRVSGNQPQHF
TGTGCCAGTAGGGTCAGCGGAAATCAGCCCCAGCATTTT
>TRBV2|TRBD1|TRBJ1-2|-
CASYDVDRGIYGYTF
TGTGCCAGCTATGATGTGGACAGGGGTATTTATGGCTACACCTTC
>TRBV7-9|-|TRBJ1-5|large
CASSLGDGSWASSNQPQHF
TGTGCCAGCAGCTTAGGGGACGGGAGTTGGGCATCTAGCAATCAGCCCCAGCATTTT
>TRBV9|-|TRBJ1-3|few
CASSVAPGTSGNTIYF
TGTGCCAGCAGCGTAGCTCCAGGAACCTCTGGAAACACCATATATTTT
>TRBV9|TRBD2|TRBJ2-3|-
CASRADERGSTDTQYF
TGTGCCAGCAGGGCAGACGAGCGGGGTAGCACAGATACGCAGTATTTT
>TRBV18|-|TRBJ2-5|-
CASSQEEGETQYF
TGTGCCAGCTCACAAGAGGAGGGAGAGACCCAGTACTTC
>TRBV19|-|TRBJ2-5|few
CASGTVQETQYF
TGTGCCAGTGGGACGGTCCAAGAGACCCAGTACTTC